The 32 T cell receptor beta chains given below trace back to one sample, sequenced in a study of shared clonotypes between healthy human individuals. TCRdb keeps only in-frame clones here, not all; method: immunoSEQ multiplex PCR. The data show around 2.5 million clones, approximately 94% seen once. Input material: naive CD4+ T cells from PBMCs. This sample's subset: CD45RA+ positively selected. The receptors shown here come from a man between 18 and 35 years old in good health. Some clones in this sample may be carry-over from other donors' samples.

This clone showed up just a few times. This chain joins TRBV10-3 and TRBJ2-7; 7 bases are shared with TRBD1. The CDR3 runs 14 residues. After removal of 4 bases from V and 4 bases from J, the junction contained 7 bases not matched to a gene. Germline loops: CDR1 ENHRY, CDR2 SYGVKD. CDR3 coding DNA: TGTGCCATCAGTGCCCAACAGGGGTGGTACGAGCAGTACTTC. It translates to CAISAQQGWYEQYF.

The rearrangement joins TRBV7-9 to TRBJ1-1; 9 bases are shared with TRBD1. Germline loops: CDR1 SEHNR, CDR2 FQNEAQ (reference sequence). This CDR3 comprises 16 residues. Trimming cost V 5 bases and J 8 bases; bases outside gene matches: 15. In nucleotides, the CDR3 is TGTGCCAGCAGCCAAGCGGTAGGGGACAGGGATTGGGAAGCTTTCTTT. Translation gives CASSQAVGDRDWEAFF.

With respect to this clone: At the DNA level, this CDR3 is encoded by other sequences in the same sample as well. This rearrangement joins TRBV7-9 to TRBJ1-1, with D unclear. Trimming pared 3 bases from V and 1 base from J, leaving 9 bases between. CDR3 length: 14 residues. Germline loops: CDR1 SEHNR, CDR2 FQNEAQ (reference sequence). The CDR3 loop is CASSFFRGNTEAFF. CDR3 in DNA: TGTGCCAGCAGCTTCTTCCGGGGGAACACTGAAGCTTTCTTT.

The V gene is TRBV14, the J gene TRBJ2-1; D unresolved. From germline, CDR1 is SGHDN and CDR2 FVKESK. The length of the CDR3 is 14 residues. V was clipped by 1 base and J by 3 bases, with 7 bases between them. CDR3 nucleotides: TGTGCCAGCAGCCAAGGGGCTAACTACAATGAGCAGTTCTTC. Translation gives CASSQGANYNEQFF.

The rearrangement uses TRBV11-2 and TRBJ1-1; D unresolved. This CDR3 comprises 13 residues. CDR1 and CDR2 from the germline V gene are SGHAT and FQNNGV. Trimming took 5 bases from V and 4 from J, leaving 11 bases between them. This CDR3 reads CASSPRRLTEAFF. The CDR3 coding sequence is TGTGCCAGCAGCCCCCGGCGTCTCACTGAAGCTTTCTTT.

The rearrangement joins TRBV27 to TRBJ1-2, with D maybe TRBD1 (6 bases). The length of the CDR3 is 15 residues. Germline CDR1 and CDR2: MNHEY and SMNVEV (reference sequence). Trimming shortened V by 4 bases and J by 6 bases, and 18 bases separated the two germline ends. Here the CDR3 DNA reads TGTGCCAGCAGTTCGCGAAAGACAGGATTTGATGGCTACACCTTC. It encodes CASSSRKTGFDGYTF.

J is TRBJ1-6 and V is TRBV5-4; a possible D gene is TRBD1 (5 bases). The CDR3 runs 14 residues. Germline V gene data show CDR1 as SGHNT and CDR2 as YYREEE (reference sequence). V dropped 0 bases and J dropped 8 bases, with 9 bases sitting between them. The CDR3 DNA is TGTGCCAGCAGCTTGGGGACGGGGGATTCACCCCTCCACTTT. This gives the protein CASSLGTGDSPLHF.

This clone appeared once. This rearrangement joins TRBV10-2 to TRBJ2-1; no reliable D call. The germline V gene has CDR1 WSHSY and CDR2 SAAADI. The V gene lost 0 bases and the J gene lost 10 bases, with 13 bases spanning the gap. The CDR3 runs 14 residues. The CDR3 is CASSESSAREEQFF. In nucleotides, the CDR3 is TGCGCCAGCAGTGAGTCTTCGGCGAGAGAAGAGCAGTTCTTC.

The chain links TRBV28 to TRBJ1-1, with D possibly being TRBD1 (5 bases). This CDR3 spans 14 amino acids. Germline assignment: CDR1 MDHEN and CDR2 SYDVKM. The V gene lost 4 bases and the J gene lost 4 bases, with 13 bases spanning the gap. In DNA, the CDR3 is TGTGCCAGCAGTTGGGGCCCGGGGGTCACTGAAGCTTTCTTT. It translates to CASSWGPGVTEAFF.

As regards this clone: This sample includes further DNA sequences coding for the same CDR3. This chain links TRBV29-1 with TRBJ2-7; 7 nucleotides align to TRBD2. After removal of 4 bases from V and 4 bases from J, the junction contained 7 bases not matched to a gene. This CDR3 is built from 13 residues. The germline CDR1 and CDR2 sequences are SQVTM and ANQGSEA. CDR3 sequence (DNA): TGCAGCGTTGCCGGCGGGAGTTCGTACGAGCAGTACTTC. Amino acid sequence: CSVAGGSSYEQYF.

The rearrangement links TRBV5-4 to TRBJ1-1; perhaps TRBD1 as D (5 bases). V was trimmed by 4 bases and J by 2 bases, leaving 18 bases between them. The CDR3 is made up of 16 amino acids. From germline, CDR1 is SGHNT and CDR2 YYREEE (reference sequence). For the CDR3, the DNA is TGTGCCAGCAGCCACCCCGGGGGGAAAACTAACACTGAAGCTTTCTTT. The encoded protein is CASSHPGGKTNTEAFF.

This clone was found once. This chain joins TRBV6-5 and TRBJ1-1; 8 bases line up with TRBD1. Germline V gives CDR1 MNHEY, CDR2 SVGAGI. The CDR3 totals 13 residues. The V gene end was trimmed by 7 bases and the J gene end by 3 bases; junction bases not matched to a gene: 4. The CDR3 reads CASTRQGHTEAFF. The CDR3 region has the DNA TGTGCCAGCACCCGACAGGGGCACACTGAAGCTTTCTTT.

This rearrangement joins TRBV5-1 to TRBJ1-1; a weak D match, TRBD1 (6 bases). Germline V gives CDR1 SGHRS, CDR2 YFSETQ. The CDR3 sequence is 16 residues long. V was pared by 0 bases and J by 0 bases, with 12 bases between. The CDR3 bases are TGCGCCAGCAGCTTGGTTCCAGGGGTTGTGAACACTGAAGCTTTCTTT. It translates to CASSLVPGVVNTEAFF. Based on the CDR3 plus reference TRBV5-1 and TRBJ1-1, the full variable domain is KAGVTQTPRYLIKTRGQQVTLSCSPISGHRSVSWYQQTPGQGLQFLFEYFSETQRNKGNFPGRFSGRQFSNSRSEMNVSTLELGDSALYLCASSLVPGVVNTEAFFGQGTRLTVV.

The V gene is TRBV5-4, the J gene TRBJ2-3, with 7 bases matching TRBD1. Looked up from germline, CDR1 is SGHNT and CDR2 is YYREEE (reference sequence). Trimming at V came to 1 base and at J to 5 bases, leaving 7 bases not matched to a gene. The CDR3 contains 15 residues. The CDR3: CASSLLTGWEDTQYF. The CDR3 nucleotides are TGTGCCAGCAGCTTGTTGACAGGGTGGGAAGATACGCAGTATTTT.

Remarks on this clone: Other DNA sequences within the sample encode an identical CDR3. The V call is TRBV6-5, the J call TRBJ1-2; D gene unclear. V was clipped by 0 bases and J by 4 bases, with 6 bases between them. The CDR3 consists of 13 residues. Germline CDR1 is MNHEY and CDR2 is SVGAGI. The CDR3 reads CASSYSGGYGYTF. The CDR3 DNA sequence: TGTGCCAGCAGTTACTCTGGCGGCTATGGCTACACCTTC.

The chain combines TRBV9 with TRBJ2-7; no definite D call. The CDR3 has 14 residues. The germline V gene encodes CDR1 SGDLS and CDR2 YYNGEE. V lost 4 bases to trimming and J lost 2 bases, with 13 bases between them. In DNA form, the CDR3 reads TGTGCCAGCAGCCCCCAGAGCACTACCTACGAGCAGTACTTC. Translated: CASSPQSTTYEQYF.

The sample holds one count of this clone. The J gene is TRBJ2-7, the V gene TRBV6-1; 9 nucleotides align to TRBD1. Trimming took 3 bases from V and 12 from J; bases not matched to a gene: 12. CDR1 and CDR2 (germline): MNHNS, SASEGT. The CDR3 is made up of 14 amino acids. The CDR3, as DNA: TGTGCCAGCAGTGACATGGGACAGGGTCTCTTGCTGTACTTC. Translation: CASSDMGQGLLLYF.

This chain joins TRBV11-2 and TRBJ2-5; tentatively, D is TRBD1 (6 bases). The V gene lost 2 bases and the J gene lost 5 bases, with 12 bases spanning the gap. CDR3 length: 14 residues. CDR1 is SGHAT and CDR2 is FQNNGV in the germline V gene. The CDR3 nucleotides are TGTGCCAGCAGCTTAAGGGGGTCGGGGGAGACCCAGTACTTC. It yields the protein CASSLRGSGETQYF.

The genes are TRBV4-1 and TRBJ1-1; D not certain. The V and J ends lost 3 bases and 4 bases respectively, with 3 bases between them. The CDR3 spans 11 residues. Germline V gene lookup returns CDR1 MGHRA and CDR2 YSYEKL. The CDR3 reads CASSQLTEAFF. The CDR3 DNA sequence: TGCGCCAGCAGCCAGCTCACTGAAGCTTTCTTT.

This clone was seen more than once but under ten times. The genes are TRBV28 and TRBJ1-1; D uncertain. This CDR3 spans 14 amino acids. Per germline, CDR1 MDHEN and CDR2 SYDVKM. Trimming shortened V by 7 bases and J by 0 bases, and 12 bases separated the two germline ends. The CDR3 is CASTLLPMNTEAFF. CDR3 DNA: TGTGCCAGCACCCTATTACCCATGAACACTGAAGCTTTCTTT. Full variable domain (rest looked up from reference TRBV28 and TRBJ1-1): DVKVTQSSRYLVKRTGEKVFLECVQDMDHENMFWYRQDPGLGLRLIYFSYDVKMKEKGDIPEGYSVSREKKERFSLILESASTNQTSMYLCASTLLPMNTEAFFGQGTRLTVV.

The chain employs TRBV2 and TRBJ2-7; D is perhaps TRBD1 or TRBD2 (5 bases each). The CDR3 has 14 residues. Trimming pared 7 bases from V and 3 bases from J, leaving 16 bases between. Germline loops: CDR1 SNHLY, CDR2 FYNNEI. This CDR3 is CASTDGDRDYEQYF. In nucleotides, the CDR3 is TGTGCCAGCACCGACGGGGACCGGGACTACGAGCAGTACTTC.

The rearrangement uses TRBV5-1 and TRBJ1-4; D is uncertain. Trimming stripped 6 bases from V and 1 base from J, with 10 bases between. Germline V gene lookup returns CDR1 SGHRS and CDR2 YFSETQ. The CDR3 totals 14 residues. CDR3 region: CASTPGRTNEKLFF. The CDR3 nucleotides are TGCGCCAGCACCCCCGGGAGAACTAATGAAAAACTGTTTTTT.

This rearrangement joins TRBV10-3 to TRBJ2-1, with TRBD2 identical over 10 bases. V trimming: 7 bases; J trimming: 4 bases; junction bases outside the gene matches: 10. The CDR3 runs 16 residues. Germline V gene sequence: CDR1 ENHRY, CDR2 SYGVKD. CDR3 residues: CAITSGSGSPYNEQFF. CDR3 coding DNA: TGTGCCATCACTAGCGGGAGTGGGTCCCCGTACAATGAGCAGTTCTTC.

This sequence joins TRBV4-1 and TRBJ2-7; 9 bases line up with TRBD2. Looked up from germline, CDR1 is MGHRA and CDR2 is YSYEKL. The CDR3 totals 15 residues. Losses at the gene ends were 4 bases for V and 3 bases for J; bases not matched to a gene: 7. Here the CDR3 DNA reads TGCGCCAGCAGCCTTACCGGGACTAGCATCTACGAGCAGTACTTC. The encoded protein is CASSLTGTSIYEQYF.

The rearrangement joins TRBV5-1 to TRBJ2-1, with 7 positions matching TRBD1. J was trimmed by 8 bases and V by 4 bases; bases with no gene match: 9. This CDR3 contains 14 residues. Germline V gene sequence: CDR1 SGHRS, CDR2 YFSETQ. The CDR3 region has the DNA TGCGCCAGCAGCAGAACCGGGACAGATGATGAGCAGTTCTTC. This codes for CASSRTGTDDEQFF.

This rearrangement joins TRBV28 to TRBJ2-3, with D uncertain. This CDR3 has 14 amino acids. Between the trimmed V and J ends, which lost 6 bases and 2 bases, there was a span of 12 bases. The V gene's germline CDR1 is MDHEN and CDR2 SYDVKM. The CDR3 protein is CASRVAGDTDTQYF. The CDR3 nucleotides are TGTGCCAGCAGGGTAGCAGGAGACACAGATACGCAGTATTTT. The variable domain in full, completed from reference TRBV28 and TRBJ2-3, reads DVKVTQSSRYLVKRTGEKVFLECVQDMDHENMFWYRQDPGLGLRLIYFSYDVKMKEKGDIPEGYSVSREKKERFSLILESASTNQTSMYLCASRVAGDTDTQYFGPGTRLTVL.

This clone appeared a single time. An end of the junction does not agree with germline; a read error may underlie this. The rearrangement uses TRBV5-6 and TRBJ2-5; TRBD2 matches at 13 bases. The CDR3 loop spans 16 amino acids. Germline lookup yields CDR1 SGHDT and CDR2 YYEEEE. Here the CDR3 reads CASSLVAGTSGTHGNF. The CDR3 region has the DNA TGTGCCAGCAGCTTGGTTGCTGGGACTAGCGGGACCCACGGGAACTTC.

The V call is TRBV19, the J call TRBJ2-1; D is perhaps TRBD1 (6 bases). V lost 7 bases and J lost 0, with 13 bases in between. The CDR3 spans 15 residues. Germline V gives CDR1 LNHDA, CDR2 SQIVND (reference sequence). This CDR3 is CASTKTGSSYNEQFF. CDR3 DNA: TGTGCCAGTACCAAGACAGGCAGCTCCTACAATGAGCAGTTCTTC.

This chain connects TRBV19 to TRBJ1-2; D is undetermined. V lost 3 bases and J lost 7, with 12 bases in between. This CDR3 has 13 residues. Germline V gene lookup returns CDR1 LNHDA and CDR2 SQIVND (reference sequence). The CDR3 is CASSIGVGLGYTF. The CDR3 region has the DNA TGTGCCAGTAGTATTGGGGTGGGTCTTGGCTACACCTTC.

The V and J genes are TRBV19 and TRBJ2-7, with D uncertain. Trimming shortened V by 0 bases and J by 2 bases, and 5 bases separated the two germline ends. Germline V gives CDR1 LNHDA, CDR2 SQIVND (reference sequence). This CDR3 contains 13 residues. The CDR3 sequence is CASSIESAYEQYF. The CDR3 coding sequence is TGTGCCAGTAGTATAGAGTCCGCCTACGAGCAGTACTTC.

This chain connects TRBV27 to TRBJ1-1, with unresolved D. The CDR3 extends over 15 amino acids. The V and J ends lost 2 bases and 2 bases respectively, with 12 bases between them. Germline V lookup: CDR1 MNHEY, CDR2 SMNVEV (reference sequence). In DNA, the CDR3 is TGTGCCAGCAGTTTACCACTCTACCCTAACACTGAAGCTTTCTTT. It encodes CASSLPLYPNTEAFF.

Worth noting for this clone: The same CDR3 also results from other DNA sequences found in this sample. The CDR3 DNA follows: TGTGCCAGCAGCCAAGATCTTGGCGGCACTGAAGCTTTCTTT. Its translation: CASSQDLGGTEAFF. The chain couples TRBV4-2 to TRBJ1-1; D is unresolved. Germline-derived CDR1 and CDR2 are LGHNA and YNFKEQ. V was pared by 0 bases and J by 4 bases, with 9 bases between. The CDR3 covers 14 residues.